A single sample gave rise to the 15 T cell receptor beta chains below, sequenced in a study of blood T cell repertoires in COVID-19. The protocol was immunoSEQ multiplex PCR, while the TCRdb copy is restricted to in-frame clones and leaves out a portion. The sample has 400,000 to 500,000 clones; roughly 90% are singletons. The sequenced sample consisted of PBMCs or T cells enriched from blood (not recorded which). These receptors were collected from a woman in her 40s who had recovered from COVID-19.

J is TRBJ2-1 and V is TRBV5-4; TRBD2 might be the D (6 bases). Looked up from germline, CDR1 is SGHNT and CDR2 is YYREEE (reference sequence). Trimming took off 4 bases at V and 2 bases at J, with 16 bases between the two ends. This CDR3 is 16 amino acids long. CDR3 in amino acids: CASSPAGRVAYNEQFF. In nucleotides, the CDR3 is TGTGCCAGCAGCCCTGCGGGAAGAGTGGCCTACAATGAGCAGTTCTTC.

The gene calls are TRBV24-1 and TRBJ2-1, with D possibly matching TRBD2 (5 bases). The V end lost 4 bases, the J end lost 4 bases, and 13 bases lay between the germline ends. This CDR3 region has 15 residues. The germline V gene encodes CDR1 KGHDR and CDR2 SFDVKD. Here the CDR3 DNA reads TGTGCCACCAGTGACACCCTCCCGGGGTACAATGAGCAGTTCTTC. This encodes CATSDTLPGYNEQFF.

The chain employs TRBV19 and TRBJ2-7, with a possible D match to TRBD1 (6 bases). Germline lookup yields CDR1 LNHDA and CDR2 SQIVND (reference sequence). The CDR3 length is 17 residues. V lost 5 bases and J 0 bases, leaving 20 bases between the germline ends. The CDR3 region has the DNA TGTGCCAGTAGTCTCACCTACGCCGGGACAAGCTCCTACGAGCAGTACTTC. It encodes CASSLTYAGTSSYEQYF.

This sequence joins TRBV5-1 and TRBJ1-4, with 9 bases aligning to TRBD1. Germline values: CDR1 SGHRS, CDR2 YFSETQ. The trim removed 5 bases at V and 4 bases at J, leaving 9 bases unmatched. This CDR3 region has 16 residues. The CDR3 protein is CASRLGTGRYNEKLFF. CDR3 DNA sequence: TGCGCCAGCAGATTAGGGACAGGGAGATATAATGAAAAACTGTTTTTT.

This clone was detected once. The genes are TRBV6-2 or TRBV6-3 and TRBJ1-1, with 11 nucleotides matching TRBD1. This CDR3 is built from 15 residues. With 6 bases clipped from V and 6 bases from J, the junction kept 9 bases outside the gene matches. The germline V gene encodes CDR1 MNHEY and CDR2 SVGEGT. This CDR3 is CASSRRTGGVSEAFF. CDR3 nucleotide sequence: TGTGCCAGCAGCCGCCGGACAGGGGGCGTCTCTGAAGCTTTCTTT.

The V call is TRBV2, the J call TRBJ1-1, with D possibly being TRBD1 (5 bases). This CDR3 comprises 15 residues. Germline-derived CDR1 and CDR2 are SNHLY and FYNNEI. Between the trimmed V and J ends, which lost 1 base and 1 base, there was a span of 10 bases. The CDR3 nucleotides read TGTGCCAGCAGTGAAGTGGAGGGGAGGAACACTGAAGCTTTCTTT. This codes for CASSEVEGRNTEAFF.

This chain uses TRBV3-1 (or the pseudogene TRBV3-2) with TRBJ2-1; perhaps TRBD2 as D (6 bases). Germline values: CDR1 LGHDT, CDR2 YNNKEL (reference sequence). Deletions cut 5 bases from V and 6 bases from J, with 11 bases between. This CDR3 contains 13 residues. The CDR3 sequence: CASSFGTANEQFF. Here the CDR3 DNA reads TGTGCCAGCAGCTTCGGGACTGCCAATGAGCAGTTCTTC.

The chain links TRBV5-6 to TRBJ2-1, with TRBD2 identical over 7 bases. The germline V gene has CDR1 SGHDT and CDR2 YYEEEE. Unmatched junction bases numbered 14, after V lost 4 bases and J lost 10 bases. This CDR3 region has 15 residues. This CDR3 reads CASSRGLEGSGEQFF. For the CDR3, the DNA is TGTGCCAGCAGCAGAGGACTAGAGGGCTCAGGCGAGCAGTTCTTC. The full variable domain, in which reference TRBV5-6 and TRBJ2-1 provide the parts outside the CDR3, is DAGVTQSPTHLIKTRGQQVTLRCSPKSGHDTVSWYQQALGQGPQFIFQYYEEEERQRGNFPDRFSGHQFPNYSSELNVNALLLGDSALYLCASSRGLEGSGEQFFGPGTRLTVL.

V usage is TRBV5-1 and J usage is TRBJ2-3; TRBD2 agrees at 7 bases. After removal of 4 bases from V and 5 bases from J, the junction contained 4 bases not matched to a gene. Germline V lookup: CDR1 SGHRS, CDR2 YFSETQ. This CDR3 region has 13 residues. CDR3 sequence reads: CASSLAARDTQYF. The DNA for the CDR3 is TGCGCCAGCAGCCTAGCGGCAAGAGATACGCAGTATTTT.

The rearrangement uses TRBV15 and TRBJ2-7; D is possibly TRBD2 (5 bases). The CDR3 is made up of 12 amino acids. V was trimmed by 2 bases and J by 7 bases, leaving 9 bases between them. Germline CDR1 is LNHNV and CDR2 is YYDKDF (reference sequence). DNA of the CDR3: TGTGCCACCAGCAGACCTAGACTAGAGCAGTACTTC. Translated: CATSRPRLEQYF.

The gene calls are TRBV20-1 and TRBJ1-6; D is possibly TRBD1 (6 bases). Germline loops: CDR1 DFQATT, CDR2 SNEGSKA (reference sequence). Trimming pared 3 bases from V and 6 bases from J, leaving 9 bases between. The CDR3 is made up of 13 amino acids. The CDR3 reads CSASTQGNSPLHF. CDR3 bases: TGCAGTGCTAGTACACAGGGTAATTCACCCCTCCACTTT.

The chain carries TRBV7-9 and TRBJ2-1, with 10 nucleotides matching TRBD2. V shed 5 bases and J 8 bases; nucleotides not matched to a gene: 9. Germline loops: CDR1 SEHNR, CDR2 FQNEAQ (reference sequence). This CDR3 is 15 amino acids long. CDR3 amino acids: CASSLPGLASDEQFF. CDR3 coding DNA: TGTGCCAGCAGCCTCCCGGGACTAGCGTCCGATGAGCAGTTCTTC.

This chain links TRBV27 with TRBJ2-7; tentatively, D is TRBD2 (6 bases). With 3 bases removed from V and 3 bases from J, the gap between germline ends came to 12 bases. CDR3 length equals 14 residues. Germline V gene data show CDR1 as MNHEY and CDR2 as SMNVEV (reference sequence). The CDR3 spells CASSLIAEYYEQYF. The CDR3 nucleotides are TGTGCCAGCAGTTTGATAGCGGAATACTACGAGCAGTACTTC.

V and J are TRBV5-1 and TRBJ1-1; 7 positions match TRBD1. This CDR3 has 17 amino acids. V shed 5 bases, J shed 3 bases, and the junction held 16 bases outside the gene matches. Germline V gene lookup returns CDR1 SGHRS and CDR2 YFSETQ. As DNA, the CDR3 is TGCGCCAGCAGACCCAGGGGGGAAACTGGTAGGGACACTGAAGCTTTCTTT. Residues: CASRPRGETGRDTEAFF.

The chain employs TRBV29-1 and TRBJ1-1; the D gene is possibly TRBD1 (6 bases). V gave up 5 bases and J gave up 4 bases, with 8 bases separating them. Germline CDR1 reads SQVTM; CDR2 reads ANQGSEA. There are 11 residues in the CDR3. The CDR3 reads CSVPGATEAFF. The DNA of the CDR3 is TGCAGCGTTCCAGGGGCCACTGAAGCTTTCTTT.